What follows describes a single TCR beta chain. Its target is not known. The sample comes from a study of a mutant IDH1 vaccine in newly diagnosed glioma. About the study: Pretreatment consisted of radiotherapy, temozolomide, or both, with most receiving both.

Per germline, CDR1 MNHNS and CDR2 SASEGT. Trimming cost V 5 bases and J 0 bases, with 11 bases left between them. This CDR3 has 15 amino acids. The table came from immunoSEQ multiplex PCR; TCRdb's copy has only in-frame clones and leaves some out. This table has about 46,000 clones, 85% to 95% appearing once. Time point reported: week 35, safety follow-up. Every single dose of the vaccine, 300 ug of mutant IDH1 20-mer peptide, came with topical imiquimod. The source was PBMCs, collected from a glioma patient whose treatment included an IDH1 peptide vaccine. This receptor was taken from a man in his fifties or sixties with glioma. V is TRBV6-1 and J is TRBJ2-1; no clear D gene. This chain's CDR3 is CASSLDGSSYNEQFF. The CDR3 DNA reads TGTGCCAGCAGTCTCGACGGGTCCTCCTACAATGAGCAGTTCTTC.